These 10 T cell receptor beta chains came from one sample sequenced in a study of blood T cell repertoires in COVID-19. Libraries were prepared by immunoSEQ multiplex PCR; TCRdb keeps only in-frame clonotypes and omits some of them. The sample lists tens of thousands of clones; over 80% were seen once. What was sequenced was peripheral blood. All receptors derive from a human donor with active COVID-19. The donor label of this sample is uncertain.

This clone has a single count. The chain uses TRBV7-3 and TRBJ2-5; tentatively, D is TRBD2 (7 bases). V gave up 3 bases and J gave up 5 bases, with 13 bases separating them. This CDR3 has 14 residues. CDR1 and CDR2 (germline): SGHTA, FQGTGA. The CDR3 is CASSFGGRRETQYF. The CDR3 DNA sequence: TGTGCCAGCAGCTTCGGGGGGCGTAGGGAGACCCAGTACTTC.

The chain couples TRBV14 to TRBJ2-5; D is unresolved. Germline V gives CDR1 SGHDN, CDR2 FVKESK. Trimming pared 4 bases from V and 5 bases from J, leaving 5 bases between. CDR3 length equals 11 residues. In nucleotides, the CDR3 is TGTGCCAGCAGCCGCCGGGAGACCCAGTACTTC. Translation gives CASSRRETQYF.

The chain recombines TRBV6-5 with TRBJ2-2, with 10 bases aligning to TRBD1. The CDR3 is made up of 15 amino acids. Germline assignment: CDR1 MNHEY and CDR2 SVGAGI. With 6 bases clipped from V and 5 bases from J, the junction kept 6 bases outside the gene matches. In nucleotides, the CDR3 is TGTGCCAGCAGCTCGGACAGGGGGGGAACCGGGGAGCTGTTTTTT. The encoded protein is CASSSDRGGTGELFF.

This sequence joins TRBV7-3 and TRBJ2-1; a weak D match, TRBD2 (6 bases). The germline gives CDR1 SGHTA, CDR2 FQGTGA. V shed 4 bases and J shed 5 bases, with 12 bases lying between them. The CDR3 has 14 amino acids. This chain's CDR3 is CASSSLRGNNEQFF. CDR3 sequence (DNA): TGTGCCAGCAGCTCCCTTCGGGGGAACAATGAGCAGTTCTTC. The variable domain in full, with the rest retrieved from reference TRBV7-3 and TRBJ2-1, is GAGVSQTPSNKVTEKGKYVELRCDPISGHTALYWYRQSLGQGPEFLIYFQGTGAADDSGLPNDRFFAVRPEGSVSTLKIQRTERGDSAVYLCASSSLRGNNEQFFGPGTRLTVL.

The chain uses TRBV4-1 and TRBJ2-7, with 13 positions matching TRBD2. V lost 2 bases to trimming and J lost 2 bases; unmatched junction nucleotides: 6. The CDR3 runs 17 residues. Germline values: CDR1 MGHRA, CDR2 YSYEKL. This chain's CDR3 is CASSQYGTSGTTYEQYF. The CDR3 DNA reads TGCGCCAGCAGCCAATATGGGACTAGCGGGACGACCTACGAGCAGTACTTC.

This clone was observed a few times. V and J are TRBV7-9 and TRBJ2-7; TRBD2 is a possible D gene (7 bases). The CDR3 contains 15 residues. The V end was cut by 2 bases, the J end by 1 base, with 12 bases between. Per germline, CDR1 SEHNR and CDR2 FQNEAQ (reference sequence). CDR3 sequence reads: CASSLKGGYSYEQYF. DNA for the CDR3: TGTGCCAGCAGCTTAAAGGGGGGGTATTCCTACGAGCAGTACTTC.

Here the CDR3 reads CATSRVGGAREQYF. The CDR3 coding sequence is TGTGCCACCAGCAGAGTGGGAGGGGCTAGAGAGCAGTACTTC. This chain joins TRBV15 and TRBJ2-7, with 7 bases lining up with TRBD2. The CDR3 consists of 14 residues. With 1 base clipped from V and 7 bases from J, the junction kept 7 bases outside the gene matches. CDR1 is LNHNV, CDR2 YYDKDF, per germline (reference sequence).

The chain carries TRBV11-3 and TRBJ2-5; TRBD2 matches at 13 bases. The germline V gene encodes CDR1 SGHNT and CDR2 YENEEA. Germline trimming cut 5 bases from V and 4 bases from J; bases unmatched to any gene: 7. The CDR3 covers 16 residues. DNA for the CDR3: TGTGCCAGCAGCCCGGGACTAGCGGGACGCCTAGAGACCCAGTACTTC. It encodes CASSPGLAGRLETQYF.

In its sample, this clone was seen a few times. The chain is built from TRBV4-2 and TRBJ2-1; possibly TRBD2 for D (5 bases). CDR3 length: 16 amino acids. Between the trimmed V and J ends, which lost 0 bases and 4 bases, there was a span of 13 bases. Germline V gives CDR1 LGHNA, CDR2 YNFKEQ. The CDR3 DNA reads TGTGCCAGCAGCCAAGAAGGACTTTCACAGTACAATGAGCAGTTCTTC. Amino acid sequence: CASSQEGLSQYNEQFF.

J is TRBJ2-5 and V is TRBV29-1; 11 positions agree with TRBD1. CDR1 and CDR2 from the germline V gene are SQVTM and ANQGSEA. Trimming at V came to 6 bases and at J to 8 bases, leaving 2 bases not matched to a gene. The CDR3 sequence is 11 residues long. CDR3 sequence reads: CSVRTGGTQYF. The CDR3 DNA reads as TGCAGCGTCCGGACAGGGGGCACCCAGTACTTC.